This T cell receptor (beta chain) was retrieved from a study of neoadjuvant anti-PD-1 for oral cavity cancer. CDR1 is LGHNT, CDR2 FRNRAP, per germline. V was pared by 6 bases and J by 4 bases, with 4 bases of the junction left unmatched. This CDR3 is 13 amino acids long. Here immunoSEQ multiplex PCR was the method, and the copy in TCRdb shows in-frame clones only, minus some. Of 63,000 or so clones listed, 80% to 90% are singletons. The time point: after neoadjuvant nivolumab, at surgical resection. V and J are TRBV12-5 and TRBJ2-5; 8 nucleotides line up with TRBD1. The material was PBMCs, obtained after nivolumab (anti-PD-1) treatment. This sequence originates from a person aged 35 to 85 with oral cavity squamous cell carcinoma. The CDR3, as DNA: TGTGCTAGTGGCCCAGGGGGCTTAGAGACCCAGTACTTC. This gives the protein CASGPGGLETQYF. Combining the CDR3 with reference TRBV12-5 and TRBJ2-5 gives the whole variable domain DARVTQTPRHKVTEMGQEVTMRCQPILGHNTVFWYRQTMMQGLELLAYFRNRAPLDDSGMPKDRFSAEMPDATLATLKIQPSEPRDSAVYFCASGPGGLETQYFGPGTRLLVL.